This is a list of T cell receptor beta chains from one sample in a study of PD-1 blockade in mismatch repair-deficient tumors. The data were produced by immunoSEQ multiplex PCR, yet TCRdb's version contains in-frame clones alone and is incomplete. The sample carries approximately 25,000 clones, over 80% recorded once. Sequencing was performed on peripheral blood, taken 12 weeks after starting pembrolizumab. These receptors all stem from an adult with mismatch repair-deficient cancer. CDR3s include the opening cysteine and the closing phenylalanine or tryptophan. A D gene is named only where the DNA matches it firmly. The listing skips clone size in some rows; elsewhere it reads once, few, many or a size class.

v_gene	abundance	d_gene	j_gene	CDR3aa	CDR3nt
TRBV27	once	TRBD2	TRBJ2-3	CASSLRGVGTDTQYF	TGTGCCAGCAGTTTACGGGGGGTAGGCACAGATACGCAGTATTTT
TRBV5-4	once	TRBD2	TRBJ2-1	CASSLASGYSSYNEQFF	TGTGCCAGCAGCTTAGCTAGCGGTTATAGCTCCTACAATGAGCAGTTCTTC
TRBV7-9	-	TRBD2	TRBJ2-2	CASSLGWTGGPTGELFF	TGTGCCAGCAGCCTCGGTTGGACGGGAGGGCCCACCGGGGAGCTGTTTTTT
TRBV4-3	-	-	TRBJ2-7	CASSQDLAGYIYEQYF	TGCGCCAGCAGCCAAGATTTGGCCGGATATATCTACGAGCAGTACTTC
TRBV19	-	TRBD2	TRBJ2-2	CASSIVGLAGGPFIFAGELFF	TGTGCCAGTAGTATAGTTGGGCTAGCGGGAGGGCCTTTCATTTTCGCCGGGGAGCTGTTTTTT
TRBV7-2	-	-	TRBJ2-3	CASSLRGLRTDTQYF	TGTGCCAGCAGCTTAAGGGGCCTCCGCACAGATACGCAGTATTTT
TRBV6-4	-	-	TRBJ2-2	CASSEDDTGELFF	TGTGCCAGCAGTGAGGACGATACCGGGGAGCTGTTTTTT
TRBV21-1	-	-	TRBJ1-2	CASTAQGRGRVEYGYTF	TGTGCCAGCACCGCTCAGGGCAGGGGGCGAGTGGAGTATGGCTACACCTTC
TRBV4-3	-	TRBD2	TRBJ2-2	CASSQEFLAVTGELFF	TGCGCCAGCAGCCAAGAGTTCCTAGCGGTCACCGGGGAGCTGTTTTTT
TRBV11-3	-	TRBD2	TRBJ2-7	CASSVQRLAGNIYEQYF	TGTGCCAGCAGCGTCCAGAGACTAGCGGGAAATATCTACGAGCAGTACTTC
TRBV4-1	-	-	TRBJ1-2	CASSPLLGVRVYGYTF	TGCGCCAGCAGCCCACTGTTAGGGGTAAGGGTTTATGGCTACACCTTC
TRBV5-1	-	-	TRBJ2-7	CASSTGFSPYEQYF	TGCGCCAGCAGCACAGGGTTTTCGCCCTACGAGCAGTACTTC
TRBV6-6	-	-	TRBJ1-2	CASSYALGSGYTF	TGTGCCAGCAGTTACGCTCTAGGGAGTGGCTACACCTTC
TRBV5-1	-	TRBD2	TRBJ2-2	CASRPKSLAGATGELFF	TGCGCCAGCAGGCCGAAGTCCCTAGCGGGAGCAACCGGGGAGCTGTTTTTT
TRBV9	-	-	TRBJ2-5	CASSVAPAMRETQYF	TGTGCCAGCAGCGTAGCCCCCGCTATGCGGGAGACCCAGTACTTC
TRBV12-5	-	-	TRBJ1-3	CASGLGNGNTIYF	TGTGCTAGTGGTTTGGGCAACGGAAACACCATATATTTT
TRBV9	-	-	TRBJ1-1	CASSDNQGGNTEAFF	TGTGCCAGCAGCGACAACCAGGGAGGGAACACTGAAGCTTTCTTT
TRBV6-5	-	-	TRBJ2-3	CASRNTGGSTDTQYF	TGTGCCAGCAGAAATACGGGCGGAAGCACAGATACGCAGTATTTT
TRBV23-1	-	-	TRBJ1-5	CASTSGGENQPQHF	TGCGCCAGCACGTCGGGGGGGGAGAATCAGCCCCAGCATTTT
TRBV5-1	-	-	TRBJ2-3	CASSLPQWTDTTDTQYF	TGCGCCAGCAGCCTTCCCCAGTGGACAGACACCACAGATACGCAGTATTTT
TRBV11-3	few	-	TRBJ2-7	CASSLEPTYEQYF	TGTGCCAGCAGCTTGGAACCTACCTACGAGCAGTACTTC
TRBV28	once	TRBD2	TRBJ2-2	CASSKLAGAVANTGELFF	TGTGCCAGCAGTAAACTAGCGGGAGCGGTCGCGAACACCGGGGAGCTGTTTTTT
TRBV4-3	-	TRBD2	TRBJ2-2	CASSPHLAGGGTGELFF	TGCGCCAGCAGCCCCCACCTAGCGGGAGGAGGGACCGGGGAGCTGTTTTTT
TRBV18	-	TRBD1	TRBJ2-7	CASSPRQGVYEQYF	TGTGCCAGCTCACCAAGACAGGGGGTATACGAGCAGTACTTC
TRBV6-1	-	-	TRBJ2-1	CASSEHNEQFF	TGTGCCAGCAGTGAACACAATGAGCAGTTCTTC
TRBV6-6	-	TRBD1	TRBJ1-2	CASSPQGRYGYTF	TGTGCCAGCAGTCCACAGGGGAGGTATGGCTACACCTTC
TRBV9	-	TRBD1	TRBJ2-1	CASSVAGQATNEQFF	TGTGCCAGCAGCGTAGCCGGACAGGCGACTAATGAGCAGTTCTTC
TRBV11-2	-	-	TRBJ2-7	CASSPRGRPRLAVPYEQYF	TGTGCCAGCAGCCCCAGGGGGCGGCCCCGGCTAGCGGTGCCCTACGAGCAGTACTTC
TRBV11-2	-	TRBD2	TRBJ2-7	CASRQSGSGYEQYF	TGTGCCAGCAGGCAGAGCGGGAGTGGTTACGAGCAGTACTTC
TRBV18	-	-	TRBJ1-1	CASSLSGHLNTEAFF	TGTGCCAGCTCGCTTTCGGGACACCTGAACACTGAAGCTTTCTTT
TRBV11-3	-	-	TRBJ2-6	CASKSSGANVLTF	TGTGCCAGTAAAAGCTCTGGGGCCAACGTCCTGACTTTC
TRBV29-1	-	-	TRBJ2-1	CSVGGGGGNSYNEQFF	TGCAGCGTTGGGGGCGGCGGCGGGAACTCCTACAATGAGCAGTTCTTC
TRBV25-1	-	-	TRBJ1-3	CASTDDFPAGNTIYF	TGTGCCAGCACCGATGATTTCCCGGCTGGAAACACCATATATTTT
TRBV30	-	TRBD2	TRBJ2-2	CAWIKAGSYTGELFF	TGTGCCTGGATAAAAGCGGGATCCTACACCGGGGAGCTGTTTTTT
TRBV11-1	-	-	TRBJ2-2	CASSRSAQNTGELFF	TGTGCCAGCAGCCGTTCGGCACAGAACACCGGGGAGCTGTTTTTT
TRBV7-8	-	-	TRBJ2-7	CASSLEPLYEQYF	TGTGCCAGCAGCTTGGAGCCTCTTTACGAGCAGTACTTC
TRBV4-1	-	-	TRBJ2-7	CASSRLSTGSEQYF	TGCGCCAGCAGCCGACTCTCGACAGGTTCCGAGCAGTACTTC